One and the same sample provided the 6 T cell receptor beta chains below, sequenced in a study of PD-L1 blockade in urothelial cancer. Profiled with immunoSEQ multiplex PCR; TCRdb holds only in-frame clones, not every one. This table has approximately 70,000 clones, 65% to 85% appearing once. The time point was: pretreatment peripheral blood. Material: PBMCs, obtained around atezolizumab (anti-PD-L1) treatment. The receptors shown here come from a woman aged 65 to 85 with urothelial cancer.

The chain links TRBV7-8 to TRBJ2-2, with 7 positions matching TRBD2. V shed 5 bases, J shed 6 bases, and the junction held 9 bases outside the gene matches. Germline values: CDR1 SGHVS, CDR2 FQNEAQ. There are 15 residues in the CDR3. The CDR3 reads CASSRTRGEAGELFF. Here the CDR3 DNA reads TGTGCCAGCAGCCGGACTCGGGGGGAGGCCGGGGAGCTGTTTTTT.

In this sample, this clone turned up a few times. The genes are TRBV2 and TRBJ2-7; 11 bases are a match to TRBD1. The CDR3 is 19 residues long. The germline CDR1 and CDR2 sequences are SNHLY and FYNNEI. With V trimmed by 6 bases and J by 2 bases, 18 bases remained unmatched. The CDR3 here is CASSGWTGGPLRLAYEQYF. CDR3 coding DNA: TGTGCCAGCAGCGGCTGGACAGGGGGCCCGTTGAGATTAGCCTACGAGCAGTACTTC.

The chain is built from TRBV28 and TRBJ1-2, with 7 bases lining up with TRBD1. Germline values: CDR1 MDHEN, CDR2 SYDVKM. Unmatched junction bases numbered 4, after V lost 5 bases and J lost 4 bases. This CDR3 comprises 13 residues. The CDR3 DNA reads as TGTGCCAGCAGTCAACAGGGGCGCTATGGCTACACCTTC. This gives the protein CASSQQGRYGYTF.

The V call is TRBV7-2, the J call TRBJ1-4, with 8 bases that match TRBD1. This CDR3 is built from 15 residues. With V trimmed by 5 bases and J by 8 bases, 10 bases remained unmatched. The germline V gene encodes CDR1 SGHTA and CDR2 FQGNSA. CDR3 DNA sequence: TGTGCCAGCAGCCGCCGGACAGGGTTGGACGAAAAACTGTTTTTT. Amino acids: CASSRRTGLDEKLFF.

The CDR3 coding sequence is TGTGCCAGTCTTAAGGTCGGGAGTGAGCAGTACTTC. This codes for CASLKVGSEQYF. V gene TRBV28 combines with J gene TRBJ2-7; possible D gene TRBD2, 6 bases. The CDR3 length is 12 residues. Germline V gene sequence: CDR1 MDHEN, CDR2 SYDVKM. The V end was cut by 9 bases, the J end by 7 bases, with 16 bases between.

The CDR3 DNA reads TGTGCCAGCAGTGGTGGGGCCGGTCTCGGGACCCAGTACTTC. Translated: CASSGGAGLGTQYF. The chain is built from TRBV6-1 and TRBJ2-5, with a weak D call TRBD1 (5 bases). Trimming stripped 4 bases from V and 7 bases from J, with 16 bases between. CDR1 MNHNS and CDR2 SASEGT come from the germline V gene. CDR3 length: 14 amino acids.